The rows below give T cell receptor beta chains drawn from one sample of a study of Ad26.COV2.S vaccination and SARS-CoV-2 variants. This table comes from immunoSEQ multiplex PCR, and its TCRdb copy is limited to in-frame clones, with some not included. The data contain some 190,000 clones, approximately 90% of them singletons. This specimen consisted of peripheral blood, obtained after recovery from COVID-19. The source of these receptors is a human donor who had recovered from COVID-19. Each CDR3 is given with its conserved first and last residue. D genes are given only for firm matches. Size values are once, few and many counts, or a class for expanded clones, and some rows have none.

TRBV9	TRBD1	once	TRBJ1-5	13	TGTGCCAGCAGCGCAGGGGGCTCTCAGCCCCAGCATTTT	CASSAGGSQPQHF
TRBV19	-	-	TRBJ1-5	13	TGTGCCAGTAGTGTCACAAGTCAAGAGCCCCAGCATTTT	CASSVTSQEPQHF
TRBV11-1	TRBD1	-	TRBJ2-3	16	TGTGCCAGCAGCTTAATGTCAGGGGGCGCCCTGAATACGCAGTATTTT	CASSLMSGGALNTQYF
TRBV28	TRBD1	-	TRBJ1-2	16	TGTGCCAGCATCCCCCCACAGGGGACAGGGGACTATGGCTACACCTTC	CASIPPQGTGDYGYTF
TRBV4-1	TRBD2	-	TRBJ2-5	15	TGCGCCAGCAGCCTCAGGACTAGCGGGAGAGAGACCCAGTACTTC	CASSLRTSGRETQYF
TRBV15	-	-	TRBJ1-1	15	TGTGCCACCAGCAGAGGAGGGCTCTTGAACACTGAAGCTTTCTTT	CATSRGGLLNTEAFF
TRBV28	-	-	TRBJ1-1	12	TGTGCCAGCAGCCTAGGGCAGGGGAAAGCTTTCTTT	CASSLGQGKAFF
TRBV11-2	-	once	TRBJ1-2	15	TGTGCCAGCAGCTTAAGTCTTGGGGAGCCGGGTGGCTACACCTTC	CASSLSLGEPGGYTF
TRBV5-4	TRBD1	-	TRBJ2-3	16	TGTGCCAGCAGCCCATCAGGGGGCGTCCTCACAGATACGCAGTATTTT	CASSPSGGVLTDTQYF
TRBV4-1	-	-	TRBJ1-4	14	TGCGCCAGCAGCCAAGACTCCTTAGCTGAAAAACTGTTTTTT	CASSQDSLAEKLFF
TRBV27	-	-	TRBJ1-1	11	TGTGCCAGCACTAGGGGCACTGAAGCTTTCTTT	CASTRGTEAFF
TRBV9	-	-	TRBJ1-5	15	TGTGCCAGCAGCGCCGGGGGGGGCGGTATTCAGCCCCAGCATTTT	CASSAGGGGIQPQHF
TRBV5-6	TRBD1	-	TRBJ1-2	16	TGTGCCAGCAGCTCCCCCGGGACAGGGGGCGGCTATGGCTACACCTTC	CASSSPGTGGGYGYTF
TRBV9	-	-	TRBJ1-2	13	TGTGCCAGCAGCGCCGGGCGAGGTAATGGCTACACCTTC	CASSAGRGNGYTF
TRBV14	TRBD2	-	TRBJ2-2	17	TGTGCCAGCAGCCAACTAGCGGGACGTACGAACACCGGGGAGCTGTTTTTT	CASSQLAGRTNTGELFF
TRBV11-2	-	-	TRBJ1-2	14	TGTGCCAGCAGCTTATGGGCGACAGTTGGAGGCTACACCTTC	CASSLWATVGGYTF
TRBV7-8	-	-	TRBJ1-5	15	TGTGCCAGCAGCCCCTCTAGACTTAGCAATCAGCCCCAGCATTTT	CASSPSRLSNQPQHF
TRBV29-1	-	few	TRBJ2-3	13	TGCAGCGTTGAAGGCCAGGGCACGAATACGCAGTATTTT	CSVEGQGTNTQYF